One sample yielded the 26 T cell receptor beta chains listed below, sequenced in a study of blood T cell repertoires in COVID-19. Profiling relied on immunoSEQ multiplex PCR, and the TCRdb table lists in-frame clones only, not all of them. Of about 160,000 clones listed, about 88% are singletons. Sequenced sample: peripheral blood. The receptors were sampled from a middle-aged man with acute or convalescent COVID-19.

This sequence joins TRBV7-2 and TRBJ1-2, with 10 positions matching TRBD1. Germline loops: CDR1 SGHTA, CDR2 FQGNSA. V lost 5 bases to trimming and J lost 8 bases; unmatched junction nucleotides: 5. The CDR3 loop spans 13 amino acids. CDR3 region: CASSAGQGFGYTF. The CDR3 DNA reads TGTGCCAGCAGCGCGGGACAGGGGTTCGGCTACACCTTC.

This clone was counted once. This chain links TRBV11-3 with TRBJ2-1; 8 positions agree with TRBD2. Germline CDR1 is SGHNT and CDR2 is YENEEA. Losses at the gene ends were 5 bases for V and 4 bases for J; bases not matched to a gene: 4. The CDR3 runs 14 residues. CDR3 bases: TGTGCCAGCAGCGCGGGGGGCTCGTACAATGAGCAGTTCTTC. Its translation: CASSAGGSYNEQFF.

The chain uses TRBV6-1 and TRBJ2-1; tentative D call: TRBD1 (6 bases). There are 15 residues in the CDR3. V gave up 2 bases and J gave up 7 bases, with 15 bases separating them. The germline V gene encodes CDR1 MNHNS and CDR2 SASEGT. The CDR3 protein is CASSESGGGRNEQFF. In DNA, the CDR3 is TGTGCCAGCAGTGAATCTGGGGGCGGTAGGAATGAGCAGTTCTTC.

The chain couples TRBV7-9 to TRBJ2-7; unclear D gene. There are 14 residues in the CDR3. Germline values: CDR1 SEHNR, CDR2 FQNEAQ (reference sequence). V dropped 1 base and J dropped 1 base, with 8 bases sitting between them. DNA of the CDR3: TGTGCCAGCAGCTTAGTGGCAGGATCCTACGAGCAGTACTTC. Protein: CASSLVAGSYEQYF.

The chain couples TRBV6-6 to TRBJ1-5, with D unresolved. V lost 1 base and J lost 2, with 6 bases in between. This CDR3 region has 14 residues. CDR1 and CDR2 from the germline V gene are MNHNY and SVGAGI (reference sequence). CDR3 loop: CASSYFQGNQPQHF. CDR3 nucleotide sequence: TGTGCCAGCAGTTACTTCCAGGGCAATCAGCCCCAGCATTTT.

The rearrangement links TRBV7-9 to TRBJ2-2; 8 bases fit TRBD2. Trimming took 3 bases from V and 6 from J; bases not matched to a gene: 3. This CDR3 comprises 14 residues. Germline V gene lookup returns CDR1 SEHNR and CDR2 FQNEAQ (reference sequence). Here the CDR3 reads CASSFNSGAGELFF. The CDR3 bases are TGTGCCAGCAGCTTTAATAGCGGGGCCGGGGAGCTGTTTTTT.

This rearrangement joins TRBV5-6 to TRBJ1-1; D ambiguous. The CDR3 covers 15 residues. Trimming took 3 bases from V and 3 from J, leaving 15 bases between them. Germline V gene lookup returns CDR1 SGHDT and CDR2 YYEEEE. The DNA of the CDR3 is TGTGCCAGCAGCTCTCTGGGAGGGCGGGACACTGAAGCTTTCTTT. Amino acid sequence: CASSSLGGRDTEAFF.

The chain joins TRBV27 to TRBJ2-5; a weak D match, TRBD1 (6 bases). V was pared by 1 base and J by 1 base, with 7 bases between. This CDR3 is 14 amino acids long. Germline V gene data show CDR1 as MNHEY and CDR2 as SMNVEV (reference sequence). The CDR3 loop reads CASSLLDSQETQYF. The CDR3 DNA reads TGTGCCAGCAGTTTATTGGACAGCCAAGAGACCCAGTACTTC.

The chain couples TRBV5-6 to TRBJ2-6; D is uncertain. V lost 4 bases, J lost 0 bases, and 8 bases lay in between. The CDR3 length is 15 residues. Germline lookup yields CDR1 SGHDT and CDR2 YYEEEE. CDR3 in DNA: TGTGCCAGCAGCGCGTTTAGCTCTGGGGCCAACGTCCTGACTTTC. This sequence encodes CASSAFSSGANVLTF.

This chain connects TRBV3-1 (or the pseudogene TRBV3-2) to TRBJ1-6; D may be TRBD1 (5 bases). V was pared by 1 base and J by 9 bases, with 13 bases between. The CDR3 sequence is 15 residues long. Germline CDR1 LGHDT, CDR2 YNNKEL (reference sequence). Written as DNA, the CDR3 is TGTGCCAGCAGCCAAGCTCTAGGGGCAGCTTCACCCCTCCACTTT. Translation: CASSQALGAASPLHF.

V gene TRBV9 combines with J gene TRBJ2-3; a possible D gene is TRBD1 (6 bases). CDR1 is SGDLS, CDR2 YYNGEE, per germline. The V end was cut by 2 bases, the J end by 5 bases, with 12 bases between. CDR3 size: 14 residues. The CDR3 nucleotides are TGTGCCAGCAGCGTCTATGGGGGCCGAGATACGCAGTATTTT. It yields the protein CASSVYGGRDTQYF. The full variable domain, its missing parts supplied by reference TRBV9 and TRBJ2-3, is DSGVTQTPKHLITATGQRVTLRCSPRSGDLSVYWYQQSLDQGLQFLIQYYNGEERAKGNILERFSAQQFPDLHSELNLSSLELGDSALYFCASSVYGGRDTQYFGPGTRLTVL.

This clone was detected a few times. V is TRBV19 and J is TRBJ2-2; weak D call: TRBD1 (5 bases). The CDR3 is made up of 15 amino acids. The V gene's germline CDR1 is LNHDA and CDR2 SQIVND (reference sequence). Trimming shortened V by 5 bases and J by 5 bases, and 15 bases separated the two germline ends. CDR3 sequence: CASSPSRAGTGELFF. The CDR3 coding sequence is TGTGCCAGTAGTCCTTCGAGAGCAGGGACCGGGGAGCTGTTTTTT.

This clone was counted only a few times. This sample includes further DNA sequences coding for the same CDR3. V gene TRBV28 combines with J gene TRBJ1-1; no firm D call. This CDR3 has 11 amino acids. V was shortened by 6 bases and J by 1 base, with 3 bases between the two germline ends. Germline V CDR1 and CDR2: MDHEN, SYDVKM. The CDR3: CASSRNTEAFF. The CDR3 coding sequence is TGTGCCAGCAGCAGGAACACTGAAGCTTTCTTT.

The chain is built from TRBV28 and TRBJ2-5; D might be TRBD2 (7 bases). V shed 6 bases and J shed 5 bases, with 16 bases lying between them. CDR1 is MDHEN, CDR2 SYDVKM, per germline. This CDR3 has 14 amino acids. The CDR3 protein is CASSESGGAETQYF. The CDR3 region has the DNA TGTGCCAGCAGCGAAAGTGGGGGGGCGGAGACCCAGTACTTC.

The rearrangement joins TRBV5-1 to TRBJ1-5, with a possible D match to TRBD1 (5 bases). Germline V CDR1 and CDR2: SGHRS, YFSETQ. The CDR3 extends over 13 amino acids. Trimming shortened V by 2 bases and J by 9 bases, and 12 bases separated the two germline ends. Written as DNA, the CDR3 is TGCGCCAGCAGCTTAACCGGGGGATTGCCCCAGCATTTT. It specifies CASSLTGGLPQHF.

V usage is TRBV10-3 and J usage is TRBJ2-3; 7 bases agree with TRBD2. The CDR3 has 14 amino acids. Germline values: CDR1 ENHRY, CDR2 SYGVKD. The V segment lost 10 bases and the J segment 4 bases; nucleotides outside the gene matches: 11. CDR3 coding DNA: TGTGCCACCCGAGGGGCGGGGGATCCAGATACGCAGTATTTT. The encoded protein is CATRGAGDPDTQYF.

J is TRBJ2-1 and V is TRBV3-1 (or the pseudogene TRBV3-2); weak D call: TRBD2 (5 bases). Per germline, CDR1 LGHDT and CDR2 YNNKEL (reference sequence). Trimming removed 0 bases at V and 10 bases at J, with 22 bases between. This CDR3 has 17 amino acids. CDR3 DNA: TGTGCCAGCAGCCAAGATTGGGTAGCGCTCACCTCGTTGGAGCAGTTCTTC. Protein product: CASSQDWVALTSLEQFF.

The chain joins TRBV7-2 to TRBJ1-2, with D perhaps TRBD1 (6 bases). Germline V gene lookup returns CDR1 SGHTA and CDR2 FQGNSA. This CDR3 is 14 amino acids long. Deletions cut 3 bases from V and 5 bases from J, with 13 bases between. CDR3 bases: TGTGCCAGCAGCTTCTCCAGGGGAAGTTATGGCTACACCTTC. It codes for CASSFSRGSYGYTF.

The gene calls are TRBV5-4 and TRBJ2-5; TRBD1 is a possible D gene (6 bases). V dropped 4 bases and J dropped 0 bases, with 13 bases sitting between them. Germline CDR1 reads SGHNT; CDR2 reads YYREEE (reference sequence). This CDR3 has 15 residues. The CDR3 is CASSHGRGHQETQYF. Here the CDR3 DNA reads TGTGCCAGCAGCCACGGCAGGGGCCACCAAGAGACCCAGTACTTC.

V and J are TRBV6-5 and TRBJ2-1; possibly TRBD2 for D (7 bases). The CDR3 loop spans 12 amino acids. Germline V gives CDR1 MNHEY, CDR2 SVGAGI. Deletions cut 6 bases from V and 8 bases from J, with 11 bases between. For the CDR3, the DNA is TGTGCCAGCAGAGGGGGGGCCGATGAGCAGTTCTTC. This gives the protein CASRGGADEQFF.

Of note for this clone: This same CDR3 is encoded by further DNA sequences in the sample. The rearrangement links TRBV6-5 to TRBJ1-6; 9 nucleotides match TRBD1. V gave up 8 bases and J gave up 5 bases; unmatched junction bases: 1. The CDR3 totals 13 residues. CDR1 is MNHEY and CDR2 is SVGAGI in the germline V gene. The CDR3 sequence: CASRDRDNSPLHF. CDR3 in DNA: TGTGCCAGCCGGGACAGGGATAATTCACCCCTCCACTTT.

V gene TRBV27 combines with J gene TRBJ2-7, with TRBD2 identical over 8 bases. In germline, CDR1 is MNHEY, CDR2 SMNVEV (reference sequence). There are 14 residues in the CDR3. V gave up 5 bases and J gave up 6 bases; unmatched junction bases: 9. The CDR3 DNA sequence: TGTGCCAGCAGTCGGGGGGGCCGGGTCAGCGAGCAGTACTTC. Translation gives CASSRGGRVSEQYF.

The V call is TRBV20-1, the J call TRBJ1-1; 8 bases agree with TRBD1. With V trimmed by 3 bases and J by 4 bases, 10 bases remained unmatched. Germline V gives CDR1 DFQATT, CDR2 SNEGSKA (reference sequence). The CDR3 contains 15 residues. CDR3 nucleotides: TGCAGTGCTAGTGGCAGGGGGCAACGGGGCACTGAAGCTTTCTTT. Translation: CSASGRGQRGTEAFF.

J is TRBJ2-7 and V is TRBV7-9, with 9 bases matching TRBD1. Germline V gene data show CDR1 as SEHNR and CDR2 as FQNEAQ (reference sequence). J was trimmed by 3 bases and V by 0 bases; bases with no gene match: 0. CDR3 length: 14 residues. This CDR3 is CASSLAGQGYEQYF. For the CDR3, the DNA is TGTGCCAGCAGCTTAGCGGGACAGGGCTACGAGCAGTACTTC.

The V gene is TRBV27, the J gene TRBJ2-5; weak D call: TRBD2 (6 bases). Trimming left V 5 bases short and J 5 bases short, with 24 bases between. The CDR3 runs 17 residues. Germline V gene lookup returns CDR1 MNHEY and CDR2 SMNVEV (reference sequence). The CDR3 sequence: CASSRSRLVKESETQYF. DNA of the CDR3: TGTGCCAGCAGTCGATCCCGACTAGTTAAGGAATCCGAGACCCAGTACTTC.

As concerns this clone: Within the sample, other DNA sequences also encode this same CDR3. The J gene is TRBJ2-7, the V gene TRBV5-1; D gene ambiguous. This CDR3 has 14 residues. The germline V gene has CDR1 SGHRS and CDR2 YFSETQ. V gave up 2 bases and J gave up 1 base, with 10 bases separating them. This CDR3 reads CASSLSGGSYEQYF. The CDR3 DNA reads as TGCGCCAGCAGCTTATCAGGTGGTTCCTACGAGCAGTACTTC.